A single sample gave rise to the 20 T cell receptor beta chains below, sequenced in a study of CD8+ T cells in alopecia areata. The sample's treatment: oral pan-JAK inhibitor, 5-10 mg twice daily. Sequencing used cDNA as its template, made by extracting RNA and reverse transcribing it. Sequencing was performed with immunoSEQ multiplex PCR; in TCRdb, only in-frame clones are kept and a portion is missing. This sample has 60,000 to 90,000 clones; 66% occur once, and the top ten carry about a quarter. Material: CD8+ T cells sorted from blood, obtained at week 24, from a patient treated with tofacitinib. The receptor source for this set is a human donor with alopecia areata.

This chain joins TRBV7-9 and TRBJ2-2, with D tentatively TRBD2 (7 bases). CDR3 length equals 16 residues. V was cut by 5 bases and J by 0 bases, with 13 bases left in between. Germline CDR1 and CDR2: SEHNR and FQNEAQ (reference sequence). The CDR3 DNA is TGTGCCAGCAGCCCAGGGGACTACCCGAACACCGGGGAGCTGTTTTTT. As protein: CASSPGDYPNTGELFF.

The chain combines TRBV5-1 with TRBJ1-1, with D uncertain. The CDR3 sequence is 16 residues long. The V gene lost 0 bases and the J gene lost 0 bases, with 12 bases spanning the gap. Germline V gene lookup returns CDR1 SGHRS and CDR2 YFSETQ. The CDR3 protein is CASSLEVVGMNTEAFF. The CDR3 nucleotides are TGCGCCAGCAGCTTGGAGGTTGTGGGTATGAACACTGAAGCTTTCTTT.

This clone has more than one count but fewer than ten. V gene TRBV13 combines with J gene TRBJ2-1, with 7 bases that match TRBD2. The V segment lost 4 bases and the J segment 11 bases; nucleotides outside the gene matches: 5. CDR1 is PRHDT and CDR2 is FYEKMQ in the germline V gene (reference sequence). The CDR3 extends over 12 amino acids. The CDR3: CASSSMTSKQFF. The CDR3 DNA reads TGTGCCAGCAGCTCGATGACTAGCAAGCAGTTCTTC.

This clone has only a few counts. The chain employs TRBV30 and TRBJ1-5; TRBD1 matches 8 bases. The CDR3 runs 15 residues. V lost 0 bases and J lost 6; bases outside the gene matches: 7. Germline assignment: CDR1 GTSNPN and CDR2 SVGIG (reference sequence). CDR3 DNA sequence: TGTGCCTGGAGTGTGGCAGGGGGCGGGAGTCAGCCCCAGCATTTT. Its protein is CAWSVAGGGSQPQHF.

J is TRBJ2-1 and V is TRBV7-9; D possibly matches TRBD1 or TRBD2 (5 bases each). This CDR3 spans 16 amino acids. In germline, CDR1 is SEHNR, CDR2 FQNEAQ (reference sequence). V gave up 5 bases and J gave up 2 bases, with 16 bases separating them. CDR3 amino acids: CASSTNAGDAYNEQFF. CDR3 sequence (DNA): TGTGCCAGCAGCACAAATGCTGGGGACGCCTACAATGAGCAGTTCTTC.

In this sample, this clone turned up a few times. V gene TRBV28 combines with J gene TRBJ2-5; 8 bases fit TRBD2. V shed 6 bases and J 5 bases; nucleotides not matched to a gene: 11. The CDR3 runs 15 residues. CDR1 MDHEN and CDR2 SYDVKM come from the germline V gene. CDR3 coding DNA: TGTGCCAGCAGCCAAGAGGGGACTAGGGGGGAGACCCAGTACTTC. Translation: CASSQEGTRGETQYF.

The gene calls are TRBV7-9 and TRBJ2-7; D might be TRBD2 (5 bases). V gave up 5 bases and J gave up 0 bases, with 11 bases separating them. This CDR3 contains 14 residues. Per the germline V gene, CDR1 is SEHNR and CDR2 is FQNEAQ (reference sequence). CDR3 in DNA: TGTGCCAGCAGCCCTGCGAGGGCCTCCTACGAGCAGTACTTC. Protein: CASSPARASYEQYF.

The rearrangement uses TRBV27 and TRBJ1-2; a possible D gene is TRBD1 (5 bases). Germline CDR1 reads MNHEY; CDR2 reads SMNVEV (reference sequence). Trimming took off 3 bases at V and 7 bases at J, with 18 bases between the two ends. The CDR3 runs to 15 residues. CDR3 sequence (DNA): TGTGCCAGCAGTTTCTTCGGACGGGACGTAAGTGGCTACACCTTC. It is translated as CASSFFGRDVSGYTF.

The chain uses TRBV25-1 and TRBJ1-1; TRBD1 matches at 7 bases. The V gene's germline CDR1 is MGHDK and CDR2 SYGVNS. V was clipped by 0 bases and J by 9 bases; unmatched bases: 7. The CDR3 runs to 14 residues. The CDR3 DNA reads TGTGCCAGCAGTGAATATGAGAGGACAGGAAAAGCTTTCTTT. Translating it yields CASSEYERTGKAFF.

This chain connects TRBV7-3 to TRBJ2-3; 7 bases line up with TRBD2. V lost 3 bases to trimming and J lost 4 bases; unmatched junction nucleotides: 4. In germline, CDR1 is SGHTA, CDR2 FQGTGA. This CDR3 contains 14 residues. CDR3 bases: TGTGCCAGCAGCTTTAGTGGACTAGCAGATACGCAGTATTTT. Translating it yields CASSFSGLADTQYF.

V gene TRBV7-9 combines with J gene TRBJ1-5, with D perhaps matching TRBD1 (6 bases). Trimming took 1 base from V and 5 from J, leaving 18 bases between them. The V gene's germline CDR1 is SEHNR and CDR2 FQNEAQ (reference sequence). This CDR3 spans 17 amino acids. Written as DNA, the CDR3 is TGTGCCAGCAGCTTAGACGAGACAGGAATGACTGATCAGCCCCAGCATTTT. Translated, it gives CASSLDETGMTDQPQHF.

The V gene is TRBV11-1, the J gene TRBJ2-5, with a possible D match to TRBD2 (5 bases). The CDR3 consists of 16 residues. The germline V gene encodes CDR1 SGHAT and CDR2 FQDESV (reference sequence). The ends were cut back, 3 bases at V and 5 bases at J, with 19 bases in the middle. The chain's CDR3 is CASSLYPAAGGETQYF. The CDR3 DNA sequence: TGTGCCAGCAGCTTGTATCCTGCGGCAGGCGGGGAGACCCAGTACTTC.

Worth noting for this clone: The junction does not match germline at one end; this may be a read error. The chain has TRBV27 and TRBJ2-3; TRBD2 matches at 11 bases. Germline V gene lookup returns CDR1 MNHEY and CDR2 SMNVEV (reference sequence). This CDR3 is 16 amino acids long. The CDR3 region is CASSLSLAGGIDTQYF. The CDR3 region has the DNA TGTGCCAGCAGTCTATCGCTAGCGGGGGGAATAGATACGCAGTATTTT.

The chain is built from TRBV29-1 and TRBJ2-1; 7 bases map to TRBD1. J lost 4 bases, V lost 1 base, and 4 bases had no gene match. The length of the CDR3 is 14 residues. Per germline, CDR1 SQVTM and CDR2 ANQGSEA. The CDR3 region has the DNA TGCAGCGTTGAAGGACAGGGCCATTACAATGAGCAGTTCTTC. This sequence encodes CSVEGQGHYNEQFF.

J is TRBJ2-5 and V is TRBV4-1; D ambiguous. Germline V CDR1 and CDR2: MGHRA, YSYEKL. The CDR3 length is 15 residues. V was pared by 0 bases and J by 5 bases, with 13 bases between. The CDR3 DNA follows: TGCGCCAGCAGCCAAGACCTGGGGATGGGGGAGACCCAGTACTTC. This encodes CASSQDLGMGETQYF.

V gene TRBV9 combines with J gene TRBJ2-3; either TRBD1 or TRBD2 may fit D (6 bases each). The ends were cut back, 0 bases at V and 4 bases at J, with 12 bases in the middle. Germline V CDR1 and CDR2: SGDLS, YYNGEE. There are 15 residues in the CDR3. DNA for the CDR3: TGTGCCAGCAGCGTAGGGGGGGCCCAGGCAGATACGCAGTATTTT. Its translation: CASSVGGAQADTQYF.

The CDR3 sequence is CASSQDLGANVLTF. The CDR3, as DNA: TGCGCCAGCAGCCAAGATCTTGGGGCCAACGTCCTGACTTTC. The chain recombines TRBV4-1 with TRBJ2-6; D call uncertain. In germline, CDR1 is MGHRA, CDR2 YSYEKL. The CDR3 length is 14 residues. V was clipped by 0 bases and J by 3 bases, with 3 bases between them.

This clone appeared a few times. Here the CDR3 DNA reads TGTGCCAGCAGCTTAGCGGCGGGCCTTAGGAATGAGCAGTTCTTC. It yields the protein CASSLAAGLRNEQFF. The gene calls are TRBV7-9 and TRBJ2-1; possibly TRBD2 for D (5 bases). CDR3 length: 15 residues. V lost 0 bases and J 7 bases, leaving 13 bases between the germline ends. Per the germline V gene, CDR1 is SEHNR and CDR2 is FQNEAQ (reference sequence).

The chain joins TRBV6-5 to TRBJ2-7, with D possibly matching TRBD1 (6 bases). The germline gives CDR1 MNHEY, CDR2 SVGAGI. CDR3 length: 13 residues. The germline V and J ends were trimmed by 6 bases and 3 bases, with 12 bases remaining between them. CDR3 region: CASSSDRRYEQYF. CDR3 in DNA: TGTGCCAGCAGCTCGGACAGACGCTACGAGCAGTACTTC.

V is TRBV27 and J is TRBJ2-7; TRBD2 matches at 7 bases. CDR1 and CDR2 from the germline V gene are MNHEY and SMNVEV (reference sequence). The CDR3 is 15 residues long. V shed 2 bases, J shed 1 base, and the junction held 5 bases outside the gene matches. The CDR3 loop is CASSLAGDESYEQYF. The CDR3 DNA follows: TGTGCCAGCAGTTTAGCGGGGGATGAATCCTACGAGCAGTACTTC.